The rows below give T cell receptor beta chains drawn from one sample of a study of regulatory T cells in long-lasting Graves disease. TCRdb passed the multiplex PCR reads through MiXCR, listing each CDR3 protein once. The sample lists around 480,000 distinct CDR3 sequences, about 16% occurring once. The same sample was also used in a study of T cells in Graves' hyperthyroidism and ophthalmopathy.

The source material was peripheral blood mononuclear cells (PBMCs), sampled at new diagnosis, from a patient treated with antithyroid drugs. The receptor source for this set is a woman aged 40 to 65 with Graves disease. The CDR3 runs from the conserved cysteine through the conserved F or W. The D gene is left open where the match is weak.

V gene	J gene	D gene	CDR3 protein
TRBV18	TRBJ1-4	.	CASSRTDQKLFF
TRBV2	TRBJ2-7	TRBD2	CASSGLAGGKVSYEQYF
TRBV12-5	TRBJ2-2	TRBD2	CASGLVLAGVSGELFF
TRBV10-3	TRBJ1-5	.	CAIRIGLNQPQHF
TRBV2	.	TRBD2	CASSASGGVYEQYF
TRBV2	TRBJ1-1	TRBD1	CASSADQGDVTEAFF
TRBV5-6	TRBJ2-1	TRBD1	CASSLTDRAYNEQFF
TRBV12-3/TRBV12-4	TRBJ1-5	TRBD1	CASSWTGGNQPQHF
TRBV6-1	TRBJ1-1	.	CASSDLGGRYTEVFF
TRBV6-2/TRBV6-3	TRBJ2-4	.	CASSWGTVRMGNIQYF
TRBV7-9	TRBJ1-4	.	CASSPTVGYEKLFF
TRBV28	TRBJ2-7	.	CASSLSLLGEKTYEQYF
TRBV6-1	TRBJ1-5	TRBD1	CASSRTGVSQPQHF
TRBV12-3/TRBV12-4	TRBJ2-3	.	CASSFTESDTQYF
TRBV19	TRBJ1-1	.	CASTQTGANTEAFF
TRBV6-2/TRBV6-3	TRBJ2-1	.	CASSPIAVYNEQFF
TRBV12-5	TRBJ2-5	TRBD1	CASGPRTGKETQYF
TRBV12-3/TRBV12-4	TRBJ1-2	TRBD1	CASRLDREDYGYTF
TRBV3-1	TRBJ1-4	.	CASRSVQATNEKLFF
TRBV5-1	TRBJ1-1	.	CASSLGATMNTEAFF